Sequencing of this TCR beta chain was carried out in a study of blood T cell repertoires in COVID-19. The wider study: COVID-19 samples from acute and convalescent phases originated in the United States, Italy and Spain. PBMCs, B-cell-depleted T cells, or T cells provided the cDNA or gDNA that made up the material.

Authors' analysis steps: Estimated nucleated cell counts came from reference gene primer amplification. Clones were read by immunoSEQ multiplex PCR, and TCRdb kept only the in-frame ones, dropping some. From that table come the V and J calls and clone size; the DNA was used to work out D and trimming. Here the sample spans about 60,000 clones, about 80% being singletons. The CDR3 runs 15 residues. CDR1 and CDR2 (germline): SGHVS, FQNEAQ. Trimming removed 4 bases from V and 2 bases from J; junction bases left unmatched: 6. The V call is TRBV7-8, the J call TRBJ2-7, with 9 positions matching TRBD1. Source material: peripheral blood. The TCR was taken from a man between 50 and 59 years old with active or convalescent COVID-19. CDR3 sequence (DNA): TGTGCCAGCAGCTCTTGGACAGGGGTTACCTACGAGCAGTACTTC. Translated: CASSSWTGVTYEQYF.